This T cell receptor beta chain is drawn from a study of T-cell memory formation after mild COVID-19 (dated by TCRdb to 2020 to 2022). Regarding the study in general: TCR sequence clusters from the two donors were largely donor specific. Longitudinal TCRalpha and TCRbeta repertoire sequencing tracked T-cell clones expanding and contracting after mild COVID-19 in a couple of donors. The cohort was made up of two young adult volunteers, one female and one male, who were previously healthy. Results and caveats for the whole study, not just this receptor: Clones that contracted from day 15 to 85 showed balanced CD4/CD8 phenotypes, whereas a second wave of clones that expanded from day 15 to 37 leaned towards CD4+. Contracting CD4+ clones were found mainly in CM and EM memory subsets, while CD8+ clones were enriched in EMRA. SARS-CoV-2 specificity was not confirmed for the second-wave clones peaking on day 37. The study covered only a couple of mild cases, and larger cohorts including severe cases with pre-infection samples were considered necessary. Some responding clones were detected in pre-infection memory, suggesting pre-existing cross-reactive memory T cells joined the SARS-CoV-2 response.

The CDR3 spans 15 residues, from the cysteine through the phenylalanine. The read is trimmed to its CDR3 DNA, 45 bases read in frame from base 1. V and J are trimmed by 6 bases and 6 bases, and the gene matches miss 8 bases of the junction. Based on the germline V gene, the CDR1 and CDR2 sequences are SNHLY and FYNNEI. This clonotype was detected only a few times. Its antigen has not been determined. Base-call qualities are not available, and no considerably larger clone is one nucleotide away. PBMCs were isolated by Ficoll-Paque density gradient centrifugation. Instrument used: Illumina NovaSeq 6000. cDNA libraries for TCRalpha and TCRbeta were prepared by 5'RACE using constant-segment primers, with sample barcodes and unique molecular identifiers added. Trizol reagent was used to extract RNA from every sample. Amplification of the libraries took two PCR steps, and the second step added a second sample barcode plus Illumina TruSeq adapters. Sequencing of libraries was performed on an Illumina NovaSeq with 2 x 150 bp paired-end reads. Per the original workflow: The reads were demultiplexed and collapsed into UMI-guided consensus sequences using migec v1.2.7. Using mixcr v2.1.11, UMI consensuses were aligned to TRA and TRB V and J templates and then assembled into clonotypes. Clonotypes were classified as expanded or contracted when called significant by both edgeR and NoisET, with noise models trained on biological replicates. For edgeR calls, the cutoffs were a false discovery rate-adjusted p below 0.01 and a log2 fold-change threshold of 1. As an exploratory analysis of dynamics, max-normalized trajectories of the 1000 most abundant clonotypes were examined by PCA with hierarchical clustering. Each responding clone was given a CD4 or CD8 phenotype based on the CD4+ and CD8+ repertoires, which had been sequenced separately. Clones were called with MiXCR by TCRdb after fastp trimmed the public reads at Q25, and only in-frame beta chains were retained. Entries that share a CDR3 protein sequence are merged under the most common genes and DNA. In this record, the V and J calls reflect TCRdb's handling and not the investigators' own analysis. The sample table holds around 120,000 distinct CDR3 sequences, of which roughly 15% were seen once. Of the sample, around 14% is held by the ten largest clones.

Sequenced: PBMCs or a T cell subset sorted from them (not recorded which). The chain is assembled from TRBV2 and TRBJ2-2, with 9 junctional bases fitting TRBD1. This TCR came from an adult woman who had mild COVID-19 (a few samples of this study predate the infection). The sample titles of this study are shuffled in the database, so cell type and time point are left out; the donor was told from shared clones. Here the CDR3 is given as CASRLQGAKAGELFF. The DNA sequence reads TGTGCCAGCAGACTACAGGGGGCGAAGGCCGGGGAGCTGTTTTTT.